This T cell receptor (beta chain) was identified in a study of blood T cells in healthy people across ages. Findings of the study overall: Age brought a roughly linear fall in TCR beta diversity measured per million T cells.

Germline V CDR1 and CDR2: SEHNR, FQNEAQ (reference sequence). The CDR3 contains 13 residues. On this clonotype itself: Its antigen is still unknown. A read error may account for a junction end that differs from germline.

Through a sample-barcoded 5' primer and a J-beta primer mix, a second PCR was run for roughly 6 to 11 cycles. Each cDNA molecule was tagged by a template-switch adaptor that had 12 random nucleotides. TCRdb ran MiXCR on the 5' RACE reads and lists one entry per CDR3 protein. Among about 830,000 distinct CDR3 sequences, about 62% were seen once, and the ten largest hold 25% to 35%. The sequenced sample consisted of blood. The TCR comes from a man aged 25-45 years in good health. The V gene is TRBV7-9, the J gene TRBJ1-4, with D unresolved. The CDR3, as DNA: TGTGCCAGCAGCTTCACGCTGAATGAAGAACTGTTTTTT. This gives the protein CASSFTLNEELFF.